This T cell receptor (beta chain) was identified during a study of cytomegalovirus exposure and HLA in healthy donors. To note about this clone: As yet, its antigen is unknown.

Use of 60 Vbeta and 13 Jbeta primers characterized the PCR. In the authors' methods: About 10 million shared chains were among the about 80 million unique TCR beta chains that a later analysis counted. The table came from immunoSEQ multiplex PCR; TCRdb's copy has only in-frame clones and leaves some out. V and J calls and clone size come straight from that table; D and trimming were deduced from the DNA. The sample holds 150,000 to 200,000 clones; around 68% are singletons and the top ten take approximately 1.5%. General study findings and limits: Most CMV-associated TCR beta chains appeared HLA-restricted in a later analysis.

Trimming removed 4 bases from V and 1 base from J, with 10 bases in between. The V gene's germline CDR1 is MNHNY and CDR2 SVGAGI (reference sequence). The CDR3 spans 14 residues. Donors were nominally healthy when sampled, though unrecorded immune exposures were likely. Sequenced input: PBMCs. This sequence joins TRBV6-6 and TRBJ1-1; D gene ambiguous. The sequence was collected from a man between 45 and 60 years old in good health and CMV-seronegative. The CDR3 spells CASSSNRENTEAFF. For the CDR3, the DNA is TGTGCCAGCAGTTCGAACAGAGAGAACACTGAAGCTTTCTTT.